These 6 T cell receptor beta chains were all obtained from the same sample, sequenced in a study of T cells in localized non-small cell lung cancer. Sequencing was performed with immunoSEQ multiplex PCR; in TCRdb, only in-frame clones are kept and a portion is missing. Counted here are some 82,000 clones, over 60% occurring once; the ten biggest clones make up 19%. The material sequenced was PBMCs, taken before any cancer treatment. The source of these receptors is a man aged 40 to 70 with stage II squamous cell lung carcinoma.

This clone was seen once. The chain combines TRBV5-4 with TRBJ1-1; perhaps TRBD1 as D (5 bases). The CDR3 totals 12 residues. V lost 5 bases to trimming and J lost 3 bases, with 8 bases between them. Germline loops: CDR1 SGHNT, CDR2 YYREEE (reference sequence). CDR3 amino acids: CASSRGDTEAFF. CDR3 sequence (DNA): TGTGCCAGCAGTCGGGGGGACACTGAAGCTTTCTTT. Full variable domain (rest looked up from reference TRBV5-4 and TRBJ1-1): ETGVTQSPTHLIKTRGQQVTLRCSSQSGHNTVSWYQQALGQGPQFIFQYYREEENGRGNFPPRFSGLQFPNYSSELNVNALELDDSALYLCASSRGDTEAFFGQGTRLTVV.

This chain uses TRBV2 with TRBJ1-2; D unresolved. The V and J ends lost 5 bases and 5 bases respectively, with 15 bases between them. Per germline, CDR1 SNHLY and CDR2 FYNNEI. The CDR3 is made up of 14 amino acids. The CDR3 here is CASSLGMRYYGYTF. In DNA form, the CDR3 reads TGTGCCAGCAGTCTGGGGATGCGCTATTATGGCTACACCTTC.

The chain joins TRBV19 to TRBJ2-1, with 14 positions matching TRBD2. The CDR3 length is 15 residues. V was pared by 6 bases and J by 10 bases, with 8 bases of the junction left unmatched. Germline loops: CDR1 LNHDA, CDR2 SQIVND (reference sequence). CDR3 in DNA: TGTGCCAGTAGGCGGGGACTAGCGGGAGACGGGGAGCAGTTCTTC. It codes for CASRRGLAGDGEQFF.

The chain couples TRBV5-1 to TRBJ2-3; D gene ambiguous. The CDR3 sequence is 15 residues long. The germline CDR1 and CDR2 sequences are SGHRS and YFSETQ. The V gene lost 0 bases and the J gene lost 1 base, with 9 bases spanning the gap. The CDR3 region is CASSLDALGTDTQYF. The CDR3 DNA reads TGCGCCAGCAGCTTGGACGCGTTGGGCACAGATACGCAGTATTTT.

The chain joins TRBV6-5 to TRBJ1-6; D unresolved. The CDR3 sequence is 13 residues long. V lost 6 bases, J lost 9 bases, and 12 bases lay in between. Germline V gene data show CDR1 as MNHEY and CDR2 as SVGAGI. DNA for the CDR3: TGTGCCAGCAGCGGGTCGCCAGGTTCACCCCTCCACTTT. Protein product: CASSGSPGSPLHF.

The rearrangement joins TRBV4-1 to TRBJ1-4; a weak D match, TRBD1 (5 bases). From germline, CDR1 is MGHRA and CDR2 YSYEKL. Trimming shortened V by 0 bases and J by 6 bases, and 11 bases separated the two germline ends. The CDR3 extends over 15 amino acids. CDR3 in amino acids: CASSQDQGSDEKLFF. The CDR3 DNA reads TGCGCCAGCAGCCAAGATCAGGGTTCAGATGAAAAACTGTTTTTT.